The 28 T cell receptor beta chains presented below share a single source sample, sequenced in a study of T cell responses to AZD1222 COVID-19 vaccine. Method: immunoSEQ multiplex PCR; TCRdb's copy keeps in-frame clones and lacks some. This sample has around 160,000 clones, with roughly nine tenths found just once. Specimen: peripheral blood, collected on day 0 of AZD1222 vaccination. These receptors were obtained from an adult in good health.

The chain has TRBV5-1 and TRBJ2-1, with D perhaps TRBD1 or TRBD2 (7 bases each). The CDR3 is made up of 15 amino acids. The germline V gene has CDR1 SGHRS and CDR2 YFSETQ. Trimming removed 2 bases from V and 4 bases from J, with 13 bases in between. The CDR3 DNA follows: TGCGCCAGCAGCTTATCAGGGGGGGCTTACAATGAGCAGTTCTTC. Translated, it gives CASSLSGGAYNEQFF.

V usage is TRBV9 and J usage is TRBJ1-6; D gene uncertain. This CDR3 is 16 amino acids long. The V end lost 4 bases, the J end lost 0 bases, and 11 bases lay between the germline ends. CDR1 and CDR2 from the germline V gene are SGDLS and YYNGEE. CDR3 amino acids: CASSQEWSSYNSPLHF. The CDR3 DNA reads as TGTGCCAGCAGCCAGGAGTGGAGCTCCTATAATTCACCCCTCCACTTT.

The chain employs TRBV5-4 and TRBJ2-2, with D perhaps matching TRBD1 (6 bases). CDR1 SGHNT and CDR2 YYREEE come from the germline V gene (reference sequence). The CDR3 contains 13 residues. V was pared by 4 bases and J by 6 bases, with 10 bases between. CDR3 in DNA: TGTGCCAGCAGCGGGGGCAGACCCGGGGAGCTGTTTTTT. It encodes CASSGGRPGELFF.

This clone was counted a few times. V and J are TRBV19 and TRBJ1-2; D gene uncertain. CDR1 is LNHDA, CDR2 SQIVND, per germline (reference sequence). V lost 6 bases and J lost 2, with 10 bases in between. The CDR3 extends over 13 amino acids. The CDR3 loop is CASRVDENYGYTF. The CDR3 bases are TGTGCCAGTAGGGTGGATGAGAACTATGGCTACACCTTC.

V gene TRBV7-9 combines with J gene TRBJ2-2; D remains unclear. CDR3 length: 15 amino acids. Trimming removed 4 bases from V and 7 bases from J, with 16 bases in between. CDR1 and CDR2 (germline): SEHNR, FQNEAQ (reference sequence). As DNA, the CDR3 is TGTGCCAGCAGCTCCGCGGTGAGGCTGGTCGGGGAGCTGTTTTTT. It encodes CASSSAVRLVGELFF.

This chain connects TRBV18 to TRBJ1-1, with TRBD1 as a possible D gene (6 bases). Germline-derived CDR1 and CDR2 are KGHSH and LQKENI. V was cut by 5 bases and J by 1 base, with 8 bases left in between. The CDR3 extends over 13 amino acids. This CDR3 is CASSTDRNTEAFF. CDR3 in DNA: TGTGCCAGCTCAACGGACAGGAACACTGAAGCTTTCTTT.

This chain connects TRBV18 to TRBJ1-2, with D possibly being TRBD1 (5 bases). This CDR3 comprises 14 residues. V was shortened by 2 bases and J by 8 bases, with 15 bases between the two germline ends. Germline CDR1 and CDR2: KGHSH and LQKENI. This CDR3 reads CASSPSSREDGYTF. The CDR3 bases are TGTGCCAGCTCACCATCTAGCAGGGAAGACGGCTACACCTTC.

This chain's CDR3 is CASSIRDRVISGELFF. CDR3 bases: TGTGCCAGCAGCATCCGGGACAGGGTAATTTCCGGGGAGCTGTTTTTT. The J gene is TRBJ2-2, the V gene TRBV7-2; 9 nucleotides agree with TRBD1. Trimming removed 5 bases from V and 6 bases from J; junction bases left unmatched: 10. This CDR3 is 16 amino acids long. CDR1 is SGHTA and CDR2 is FQGNSA in the germline V gene.

This chain connects TRBV7-2 to TRBJ1-5; no reliable D call. V lost 4 bases and J lost 5, with 12 bases in between. The CDR3 runs to 14 residues. Germline CDR1 SGHTA, CDR2 FQGNSA. CDR3 residues: CASSSRGPHQPQHF. The CDR3 nucleotides read TGTGCCAGCAGCTCCCGAGGCCCTCATCAGCCCCAGCATTTT.

The rearrangement uses TRBV2 and TRBJ1-1; 9 bases are a match to TRBD1. The CDR3 extends over 15 amino acids. CDR1 and CDR2 from the germline V gene are SNHLY and FYNNEI. The V segment lost 6 bases and the J segment 1 base; nucleotides outside the gene matches: 6. The CDR3 reads CASRDTGGPNTEAFF. DNA for the CDR3: TGTGCCAGCAGAGATACAGGGGGCCCGAACACTGAAGCTTTCTTT. The whole variable domain, filled in from reference TRBV2 and TRBJ1-1, reads EPEVTQTPSHQVTQMGQEVILRCVPISNHLYFYWYRQILGQKVEFLVSFYNNEISEKSEIFDDQFSVERPDGSNFTLKIRSTKLEDSAMYFCASRDTGGPNTEAFFGQGTRLTVV.

The chain couples TRBV19 to TRBJ2-1; D uncertain. Per the germline V gene, CDR1 is LNHDA and CDR2 is SQIVND (reference sequence). The ends were cut back, 5 bases at V and 8 bases at J, with 10 bases in the middle. The CDR3 totals 12 residues. CDR3 loop: CASSLPSDEQFF. The CDR3 DNA sequence: TGTGCCAGTAGTCTCCCAAGCGATGAGCAGTTCTTC.

This clone has only one observation. The V and J genes are TRBV7-2 and TRBJ2-7; no definite D call. The V and J ends lost 5 bases and 0 bases respectively, with 2 bases between them. Per germline, CDR1 SGHTA and CDR2 FQGNSA. The CDR3 extends over 11 amino acids. The CDR3 is CASSTSYEQYF. The CDR3, as DNA: TGTGCCAGCAGCACCTCCTACGAGCAGTACTTC. Complete variable domain (other parts from reference TRBV7-2 and TRBJ2-7): GAGVSQSPSNKVTEKGKDVELRCDPISGHTALYWYRQSLGQGLEFLIYFQGNSAPDKSGLPSDRFSAERTGGSVSTLTIQRTQQEDSAVYLCASSTSYEQYFGPGTRLTVT.

The chain combines TRBV28 with TRBJ1-1; D is undetermined. This CDR3 has 13 amino acids. CDR1 and CDR2 (germline): MDHEN, SYDVKM. V lost 5 bases, J lost 4 bases, and 11 bases lay in between. For the CDR3, the DNA is TGTGCCAGCAGTCTACCCCTGGGCACTGAAGCTTTCTTT. Its translation is CASSLPLGTEAFF. Combining the CDR3 with reference TRBV28 and TRBJ1-1 gives the whole variable domain DVKVTQSSRYLVKRTGEKVFLECVQDMDHENMFWYRQDPGLGLRLIYFSYDVKMKEKGDIPEGYSVSREKKERFSLILESASTNQTSMYLCASSLPLGTEAFFGQGTRLTVV.

The chain joins TRBV9 to TRBJ1-6, with 7 bases that match TRBD1. Germline lookup yields CDR1 SGDLS and CDR2 YYNGEE. The CDR3 runs 13 residues. The ends lost 2 bases at V and 7 bases at J; junction bases unmatched: 0. CDR3 protein: CASSVTGNSPLHF. CDR3 bases: TGTGCCAGCAGCGTGACAGGGAATTCACCCCTCCACTTT.

V gene TRBV24-1 combines with J gene TRBJ2-7; 15 bases agree with TRBD2. The ends lost 3 bases at V and 1 base at J; junction bases unmatched: 15. This CDR3 region has 21 residues. Germline CDR1 and CDR2: KGHDR and SFDVKD. The CDR3 sequence is CATSDPIFGTSGRRGSYEQYF. In nucleotides, the CDR3 is TGTGCCACCAGTGATCCGATATTCGGGACTAGCGGGAGGAGGGGTTCCTACGAGCAGTACTTC.

This chain links TRBV18 with TRBJ1-4; a weak D match, TRBD1 (5 bases). The V gene's germline CDR1 is KGHSH and CDR2 LQKENI. The CDR3 sequence is 15 residues long. Trimming cost V 6 bases and J 8 bases, with 19 bases left between them. The CDR3 DNA reads as TGTGCCAGCTCCTACCAGGGCCCAGGAGGAGAAAAACTGTTTTTT. This gives the protein CASSYQGPGGEKLFF. Full variable domain (outside the CDR3, taken from reference TRBV18 and TRBJ1-4): NAGVMQNPRHLVRRRGQEARLRCSPMKGHSHVYWYRQLPEEGLKFMVYLQKENIIDESGMPKERFSAEFPKEGPSILRIQQVVRGDSAAYFCASSYQGPGGEKLFFGSGTQLSVL.

The genes are TRBV4-2 and TRBJ1-1, with D perhaps matching TRBD1 (5 bases). The germline V gene has CDR1 LGHNA and CDR2 YNFKEQ. V was clipped by 4 bases and J by 2 bases, with 17 bases between them. This CDR3 comprises 16 residues. The CDR3 DNA reads as TGTGCCAGCAGCCTGTTGTACACAGGCGCAAACACTGAAGCTTTCTTT. Protein: CASSLLYTGANTEAFF.

The chain uses TRBV19 and TRBJ2-7; perhaps D is TRBD1 or TRBD2 (6 bases each). The length of the CDR3 is 15 residues. The V and J ends lost 5 bases and 4 bases respectively, with 18 bases between them. From germline, CDR1 is LNHDA and CDR2 SQIVND (reference sequence). CDR3 nucleotide sequence: TGTGCCAGTAGTCAAACGGGGCAGGGGAGGTACGAGCAGTACTTC. Its translation: CASSQTGQGRYEQYF.

The genes are TRBV10-3 and TRBJ1-3; D gene ambiguous. This CDR3 contains 16 residues. CDR1 and CDR2 (germline): ENHRY, SYGVKD. V was trimmed by 3 bases and J by 0 bases, leaving 12 bases between them. CDR3 sequence reads: CAISDSRSDSGNTIYF. The DNA of the CDR3 is TGTGCCATCAGTGATTCTCGGTCGGACTCTGGAAACACCATATATTTT.

This clone was found a few times. CDR3 in DNA: TGTGCCAGCAGCTTTTATATTGCCGGGGAGCTGTTTTTT. Encoded protein: CASSFYIAGELFF. This chain connects TRBV7-2 to TRBJ2-2; D unclear. CDR3 length: 13 amino acids. The V end lost 3 bases, the J end lost 6 bases, and 8 bases lay between the germline ends. From germline, CDR1 is SGHTA and CDR2 FQGNSA.

This clone was seen once. This sequence joins TRBV15 and TRBJ2-1; D gene ambiguous. This CDR3 is built from 13 residues. Germline-derived CDR1 and CDR2 are LNHNV and YYDKDF (reference sequence). Trimming took 0 bases from V and 9 from J, leaving 9 bases between them. CDR3 bases: TGTGCCACCAGCAGAGATGTCGGCGGTGAGCAGTTCTTC. This gives the protein CATSRDVGGEQFF.

V gene TRBV19 combines with J gene TRBJ1-5; 11 nucleotides match TRBD1. Trimming at V came to 6 bases and at J to 3 bases, leaving 10 bases not matched to a gene. Looked up from germline, CDR1 is LNHDA and CDR2 is SQIVND (reference sequence). The CDR3 is 17 amino acids. The DNA for the CDR3 is TGTGCCAGTAGACCATGGGGGGACAGGGGGAACAATCAGCCCCAGCATTTT. Protein sequence: CASRPWGDRGNNQPQHF.

The chain is built from TRBV12-3 or TRBV12-4 and TRBJ2-2; D is uncertain. V lost 3 bases and J 6 bases, leaving 5 bases between the germline ends. The CDR3 loop spans 12 amino acids. CDR3 coding DNA: TGTGCCAGCAGTTTTCGGGCCGGGGAGCTGTTTTTT. This codes for CASSFRAGELFF.

This chain links TRBV4-2 with TRBJ1-1; perhaps TRBD1 as D (6 bases). The CDR3 contains 14 residues. The ends were cut back, 6 bases at V and 6 bases at J, with 17 bases in the middle. Germline values: CDR1 LGHNA, CDR2 YNFKEQ. CDR3 residues: CASRTGRESSEAFF. Here the CDR3 DNA reads TGTGCCAGCAGAACAGGGAGGGAATCGTCTGAAGCTTTCTTT.

V gene TRBV7-8 combines with J gene TRBJ2-7; D may be TRBD1 (5 bases). Per the germline V gene, CDR1 is SGHVS and CDR2 is FQNEAQ. The CDR3 has 15 residues. V shed 3 bases and J shed 2 bases, with 14 bases lying between them. The CDR3 DNA reads as TGTGCCAGCAGCTTGGGGCCCAGAGCTACCTACGAGCAGTACTTC. As protein: CASSLGPRATYEQYF.

The chain combines TRBV29-1 with TRBJ2-5; 7 nucleotides agree with TRBD1. The J segment lost 2 bases and the V segment lost 4 bases, leaving 7 bases of the junction unmatched. Germline V CDR1 and CDR2: SQVTM, ANQGSEA. The CDR3 sequence is 14 residues long. As DNA, the CDR3 is TGCAGCGTTGGCAGGACAGGAAGGCAAGAGACCCAGTACTTC. Translation gives CSVGRTGRQETQYF.

The V gene is TRBV15, the J gene TRBJ1-4; D call uncertain. Trimming shortened V by 1 base and J by 5 bases, and 5 bases separated the two germline ends. This CDR3 has 13 residues. Per the germline V gene, CDR1 is LNHNV and CDR2 is YYDKDF (reference sequence). The CDR3 region has the DNA TGTGCCACCAGCAGAGGGGCGAATGAAAAACTGTTTTTT. This encodes CATSRGANEKLFF.

This clone occurred once. CDR3 coding DNA: TGTGCCAGCAGCCGAAAGGGGGCGGATAATTCACCCCTCCACTTT. Its translation: CASSRKGADNSPLHF. The chain combines TRBV27 with TRBJ1-6, with TRBD1 matching over 7 bases. The CDR3 is 15 amino acids. The V segment lost 6 bases and the J segment 5 bases; nucleotides outside the gene matches: 7. CDR1 MNHEY and CDR2 SMNVEV come from the germline V gene (reference sequence).